The 9 T cell receptor beta chains presented below share a single source sample, sequenced in a study of blood T cell repertoires in COVID-19. TCRdb keeps only in-frame clones here, not all; method: immunoSEQ multiplex PCR. In the table there are 150,000 to 180,000 clones, 70% to 90% of which are singletons. The specimen was peripheral blood. Receptor source: a woman in her 70s with acute or convalescent COVID-19.

V is TRBV14 and J is TRBJ2-4; D is unresolved. Germline values: CDR1 SGHDN, CDR2 FVKESK. The germline V and J ends were trimmed by 1 base and 6 bases, with 10 bases remaining between them. This CDR3 has 14 residues. As DNA, the CDR3 is TGTGCCAGCAGCCAAGCTACAGTTTCAAACATTCAGTACTTC. Amino acids: CASSQATVSNIQYF.

V usage is TRBV6-4 and J usage is TRBJ1-2; 9 positions agree with TRBD1. This CDR3 has 15 residues. With 0 bases clipped from V and 4 bases from J, the junction kept 3 bases outside the gene matches. Looked up from germline, CDR1 is MRHNA and CDR2 is SNTAGT. The CDR3 loop is CASSDSETGGYGYTF. CDR3 DNA sequence: TGTGCCAGCAGTGACTCGGAGACAGGGGGCTATGGCTACACCTTC.

The V call is TRBV5-1, the J call TRBJ1-1; 7 bases align to TRBD1. Per the germline V gene, CDR1 is SGHRS and CDR2 is YFSETQ. V gave up 4 bases and J gave up 0 bases; unmatched junction bases: 6. This CDR3 is built from 15 residues. The CDR3 coding sequence is TGCGCCAGCAGCCGATCGGGACAGATGAACACTGAAGCTTTCTTT. As protein: CASSRSGQMNTEAFF.

The V gene is TRBV4-1, the J gene TRBJ2-5; 9 nucleotides agree with TRBD1. The length of the CDR3 is 16 residues. Germline CDR1 MGHRA, CDR2 YSYEKL. J was trimmed by 2 bases and V by 2 bases; bases with no gene match: 6. CDR3 sequence reads: CASSQRDRAAQETQYF. In nucleotides, the CDR3 is TGCGCCAGCAGCCAACGGGACAGGGCGGCTCAAGAGACCCAGTACTTC.

V is TRBV10-3 and J is TRBJ2-5; tentatively, D is TRBD1 (7 bases). This CDR3 has 15 residues. Germline loops: CDR1 ENHRY, CDR2 SYGVKD. V dropped 4 bases and J dropped 5 bases, with 17 bases sitting between them. This CDR3 is CAISGGSGGGETQYF. The DNA of the CDR3 is TGTGCCATCAGTGGGGGGTCAGGGGGAGGTGAGACCCAGTACTTC.

This clone was recorded only once. This chain uses TRBV2 with TRBJ2-5, with D possibly matching TRBD2 (6 bases). The V end was cut by 5 bases, the J end by 4 bases, with 14 bases between. The CDR3 contains 14 residues. CDR1 and CDR2 (germline): SNHLY, FYNNEI. The CDR3 region has the DNA TGTGCCAGCAGTACCGCTCTCGGGGGAGAGACCCAGTACTTC. Translation gives CASSTALGGETQYF.

This chain joins TRBV4-1 and TRBJ2-5; a weak D match, TRBD1 (5 bases). V was clipped by 1 base and J by 4 bases, with 16 bases between them. The CDR3 sequence is 16 residues long. Germline CDR1 MGHRA, CDR2 YSYEKL. The CDR3: CASSQGSGRQGETQYF. CDR3 coding DNA: TGCGCCAGCAGCCAAGGGTCGGGCCGGCAGGGAGAGACCCAGTACTTC.

V usage is TRBV7-6 and J usage is TRBJ2-3; 13 bases are a match to TRBD2. Trimming removed 5 bases from V and 4 bases from J; junction bases left unmatched: 9. This CDR3 has 17 residues. Germline V gives CDR1 SGHVS, CDR2 FNYEAQ. In DNA, the CDR3 is TGTGCCAGCAGCCCCGTAGGGACTAGCGGGGTAGCAGATACGCAGTATTTT. Its translation: CASSPVGTSGVADTQYF.

The V call is TRBV7-8, the J call TRBJ1-6, with D tentatively TRBD1 (5 bases). V lost 8 bases and J 0 bases, leaving 11 bases between the germline ends. The CDR3 extends over 15 amino acids. CDR1 and CDR2 from the germline V gene are SGHVS and FQNEAQ. The DNA for the CDR3 is TGTGCCAGCCGACGGGGGAGCTCCTATAATTCACCCCTCCACTTT. It yields the protein CASRRGSSYNSPLHF.